Given below is one T cell receptor beta chain in context. The sample comes from a study of blood T cell repertoires in COVID-19. Study-wide context: Nucleic acid was either cDNA or gDNA, and it came from T cells, B-cell-depleted T cells, or PBMCs.

Clones were sequenced by immunoSEQ multiplex PCR, and TCRdb holds only the in-frame ones, with some missing. The sample includes under 150,000 clones, about three quarters of them seen just once. The CDR3 consists of 16 residues. The germline V gene encodes CDR1 MNHEY and CDR2 SVGAGI. The trim removed 4 bases at V and 7 bases at J, leaving 6 bases unmatched. The chain is built from TRBV6-5 and TRBJ2-1; 14 bases agree with TRBD2. The source is an older man with acute or convalescent COVID-19. The sequenced sample consisted of peripheral blood. In nucleotides, the CDR3 is TGTGCCAGCAGTTCTCTGACTAGCGGGGGGGGGAATGAGCAGTTCTTC. It codes for CASSSLTSGGGNEQFF.